These 7 T cell receptor beta chains originate from one sample sequenced in a study of blood T cell repertoires in COVID-19. Produced via immunoSEQ multiplex PCR; TCRdb's table is partial and in-frame only. The table has around 58,000 clones, 88% seen once. Material for sequencing was PBMCs or T cells enriched from blood (not recorded which). The receptors derive from a woman aged 35 to 49 who had recovered from COVID-19.

The genes are TRBV19 and TRBJ2-3; the match to TRBD2 covers 10 bases. With V trimmed by 8 bases and J by 2 bases, 7 bases remained unmatched. CDR1 and CDR2 (germline): LNHDA, SQIVND (reference sequence). CDR3 length: 15 residues. In nucleotides, the CDR3 is TGTGCCAGTTCGGAGCGGGGGGGAACCACAGATACGCAGTATTTT. This gives the protein CASSERGGTTDTQYF.

The chain uses TRBV6-5 and TRBJ1-4, with D possibly being TRBD1 (6 bases). Trimming stripped 6 bases from V and 8 bases from J, with 16 bases between. The CDR3 is 14 amino acids. Germline values: CDR1 MNHEY, CDR2 SVGAGI. The DNA for the CDR3 is TGTGCCAGCAGCCCGGGACACATTAACGAAAAACTGTTTTTT. This gives the protein CASSPGHINEKLFF.

The rearrangement links TRBV10-1 to TRBJ2-7; no definite D call. This CDR3 has 12 residues. V was pared by 5 bases and J by 2 bases, with 7 bases between. The germline V gene has CDR1 WNHNN and CDR2 SYGVQD (reference sequence). CDR3 sequence: CASSHGTYEQYF. DNA for the CDR3: TGCGCCAGCAGTCACGGTACCTACGAGCAGTACTTC.

V and J are TRBV7-2 and TRBJ1-1, with a weak D call TRBD1 (5 bases). Trimming removed 1 base from V and 5 bases from J, with 8 bases in between. This CDR3 has 13 amino acids. Germline values: CDR1 SGHTA, CDR2 FQGNSA. CDR3 sequence reads: CASSLGGRTEAFF. The DNA for the CDR3 is TGTGCCAGCAGCTTAGGGGGGAGGACTGAAGCTTTCTTT.

This sequence joins TRBV5-4 and TRBJ2-3; 13 bases align to TRBD2. The CDR3 extends over 16 amino acids. Germline CDR1 and CDR2: SGHNT and YYREEE (reference sequence). Trimming at V came to 4 bases and at J to 7 bases, leaving 9 bases not matched to a gene. Written as DNA, the CDR3 is TGTGCCAGCAGCGTACCGGGACTAGCGGGGACGCATACGCAGTATTTT. Translation: CASSVPGLAGTHTQYF.

As concerns this clone: This specimen includes other DNA sequences encoding the same CDR3. The rearrangement links TRBV3-1 (or the pseudogene TRBV3-2) to TRBJ1-5; D uncertain. The ends were cut back, 1 base at V and 3 bases at J, with 4 bases in the middle. Per germline, CDR1 LGHDT and CDR2 YNNKEL (reference sequence). The CDR3 totals 13 residues. The CDR3 DNA sequence: TGTGCCAGCAGCCAAGGGGCCAATCAGCCCCAGCATTTT. The encoded protein is CASSQGANQPQHF.

This chain connects TRBV4-1 to TRBJ1-2; 11 positions match TRBD1. Germline loops: CDR1 MGHRA, CDR2 YSYEKL. V shed 1 base and J 7 bases; nucleotides not matched to a gene: 8. The CDR3 is 16 residues long. The CDR3 spells CASSQAPGQGVPGYTF. In nucleotides, the CDR3 is TGCGCCAGCAGCCAAGCACCGGGACAGGGGGTGCCTGGCTACACCTTC.